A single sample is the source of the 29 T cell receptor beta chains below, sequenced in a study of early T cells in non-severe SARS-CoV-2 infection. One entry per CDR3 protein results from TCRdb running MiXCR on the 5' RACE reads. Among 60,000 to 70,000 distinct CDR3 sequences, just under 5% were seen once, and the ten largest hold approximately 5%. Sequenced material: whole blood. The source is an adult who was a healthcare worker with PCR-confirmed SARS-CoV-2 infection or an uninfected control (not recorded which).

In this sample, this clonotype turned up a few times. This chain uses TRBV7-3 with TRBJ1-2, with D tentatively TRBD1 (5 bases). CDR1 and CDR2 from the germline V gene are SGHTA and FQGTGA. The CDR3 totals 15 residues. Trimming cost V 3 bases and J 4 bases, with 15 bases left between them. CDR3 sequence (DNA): TGTGCCAGCAGCTTTGGGGCAGGGCGCATCTATGGCTACACCTTC. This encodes CASSFGAGRIYGYTF.

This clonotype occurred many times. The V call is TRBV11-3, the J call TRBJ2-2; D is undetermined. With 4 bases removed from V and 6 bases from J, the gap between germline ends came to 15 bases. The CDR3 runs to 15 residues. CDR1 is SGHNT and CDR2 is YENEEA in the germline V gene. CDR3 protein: CASSSTMISPGELFF. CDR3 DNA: TGTGCCAGCAGCTCCACCATGATATCCCCCGGGGAGCTGTTTTTT.

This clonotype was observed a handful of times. The CDR3 DNA is TGCAGTCCTGAGCGGGGGGCCTCTCCAGAGCAGTACTTC. Translated: CSPERGASPEQYF. The chain is built from TRBV20-1 and TRBJ2-7; 9 bases fit TRBD2. Germline V gives CDR1 DFQATT, CDR2 SNEGSKA (reference sequence). The CDR3 runs 13 residues. Trimming cost V 8 bases and J 7 bases; bases outside gene matches: 12.

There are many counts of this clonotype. The CDR3 region has the DNA TGTGCCAGCAGTGGTCCTAGCGGGGGGACCACAGATACGCAGTATTTT. Protein sequence: CASSGPSGGTTDTQYF. The V gene is TRBV6-1, the J gene TRBJ2-3; 11 nucleotides agree with TRBD2. The CDR3 has 16 amino acids. V lost 4 bases to trimming and J lost 2 bases; unmatched junction nucleotides: 5. Germline V lookup: CDR1 MNHNS, CDR2 SASEGT.

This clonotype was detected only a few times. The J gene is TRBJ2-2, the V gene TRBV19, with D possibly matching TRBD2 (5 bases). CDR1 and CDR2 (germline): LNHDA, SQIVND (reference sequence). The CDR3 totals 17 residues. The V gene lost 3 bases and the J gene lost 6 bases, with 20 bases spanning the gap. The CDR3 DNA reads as TGTGCCAGTAGTATGCCCTTCGGCGGGCTTAGCTCCGGGGAGCTGTTTTTT. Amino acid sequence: CASSMPFGGLSSGELFF. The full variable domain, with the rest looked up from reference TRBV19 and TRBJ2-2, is DGGITQSPKYLFRKEGQNVTLSCEQNLNHDAMYWYRQDPGQGLRLIYYSQIVNDFQKGDIAEGYSVSREKKESFPLTVTSAQKNPTAFYLCASSMPFGGLSSGELFFGEGSRLTVL.

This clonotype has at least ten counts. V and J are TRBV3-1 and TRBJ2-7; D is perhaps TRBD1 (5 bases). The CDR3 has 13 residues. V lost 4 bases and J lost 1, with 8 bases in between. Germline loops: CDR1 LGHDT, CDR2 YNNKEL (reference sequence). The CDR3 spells CASSRTFSYEQYF. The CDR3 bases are TGTGCCAGCAGCCGGACATTTTCCTACGAGCAGTACTTC.

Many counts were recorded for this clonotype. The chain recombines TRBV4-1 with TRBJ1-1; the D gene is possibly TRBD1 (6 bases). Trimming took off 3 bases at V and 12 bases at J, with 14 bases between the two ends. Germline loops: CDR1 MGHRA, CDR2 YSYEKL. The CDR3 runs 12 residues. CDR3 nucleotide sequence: TGCGCCAGCAGCCAGGAACAGGGCCGGACTTTCTTT. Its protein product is CASSQEQGRTFF.

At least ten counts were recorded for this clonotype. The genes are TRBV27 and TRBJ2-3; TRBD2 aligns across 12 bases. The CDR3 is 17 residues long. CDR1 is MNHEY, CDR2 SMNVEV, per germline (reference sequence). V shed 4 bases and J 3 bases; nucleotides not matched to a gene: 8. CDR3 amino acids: CASSSRASGRGTDTQYF. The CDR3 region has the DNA TGTGCCAGCAGTTCCCGTGCTAGCGGGAGGGGGACAGATACGCAGTATTTT.

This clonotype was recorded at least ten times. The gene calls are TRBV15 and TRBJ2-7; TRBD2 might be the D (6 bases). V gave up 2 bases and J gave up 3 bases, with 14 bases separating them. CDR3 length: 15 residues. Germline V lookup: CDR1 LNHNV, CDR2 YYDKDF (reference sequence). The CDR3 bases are TGTGCCACCAGCAGAATCGGGACTTCTGACTACGAGCAGTACTTC. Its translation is CATSRIGTSDYEQYF.

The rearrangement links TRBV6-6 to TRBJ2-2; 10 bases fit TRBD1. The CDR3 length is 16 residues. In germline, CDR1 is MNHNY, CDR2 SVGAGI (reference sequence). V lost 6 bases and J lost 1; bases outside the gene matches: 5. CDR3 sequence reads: CASRRGTGENTGELFF. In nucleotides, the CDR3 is TGTGCCAGCAGGAGGGGGACAGGGGAGAACACCGGGGAGCTGTTTTTT.

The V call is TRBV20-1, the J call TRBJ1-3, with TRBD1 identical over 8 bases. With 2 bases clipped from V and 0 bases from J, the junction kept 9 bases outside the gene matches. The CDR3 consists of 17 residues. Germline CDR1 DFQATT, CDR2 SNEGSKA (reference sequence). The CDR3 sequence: CSARSGTGEPSGNTIYF. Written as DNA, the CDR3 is TGCAGTGCTAGATCCGGGACAGGCGAACCCTCTGGAAACACCATATATTTT.

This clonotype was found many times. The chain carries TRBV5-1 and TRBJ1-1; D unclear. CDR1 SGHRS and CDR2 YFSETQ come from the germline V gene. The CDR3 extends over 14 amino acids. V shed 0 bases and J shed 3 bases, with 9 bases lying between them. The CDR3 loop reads CASSLGQADTEAFF. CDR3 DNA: TGCGCCAGCAGCTTGGGACAAGCGGACACTGAAGCTTTCTTT.

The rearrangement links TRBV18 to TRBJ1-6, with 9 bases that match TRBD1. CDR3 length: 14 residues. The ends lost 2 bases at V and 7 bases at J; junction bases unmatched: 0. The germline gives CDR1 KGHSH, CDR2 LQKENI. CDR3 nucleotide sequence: TGTGCCAGCTCACCAGGACAGGGGAATTCACCCCTCCACTTT. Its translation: CASSPGQGNSPLHF.

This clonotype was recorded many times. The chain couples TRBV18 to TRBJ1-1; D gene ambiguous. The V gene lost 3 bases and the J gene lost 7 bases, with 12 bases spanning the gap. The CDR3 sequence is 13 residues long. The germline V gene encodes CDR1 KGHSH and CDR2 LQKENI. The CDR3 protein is CASSPGAESEAFF. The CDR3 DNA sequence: TGTGCCAGCTCACCCGGCGCGGAGAGTGAAGCTTTCTTT. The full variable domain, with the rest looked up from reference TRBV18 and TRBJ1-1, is NAGVMQNPRHLVRRRGQEARLRCSPMKGHSHVYWYRQLPEEGLKFMVYLQKENIIDESGMPKERFSAEFPKEGPSILRIQQVVRGDSAAYFCASSPGAESEAFFGQGTRLTVV.

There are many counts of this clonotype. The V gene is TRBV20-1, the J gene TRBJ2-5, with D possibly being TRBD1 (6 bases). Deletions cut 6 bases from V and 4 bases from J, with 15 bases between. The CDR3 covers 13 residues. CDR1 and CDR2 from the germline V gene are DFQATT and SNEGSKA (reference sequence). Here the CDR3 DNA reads TGCAGTGCGAACACAGGGCTTCGAGAGACCCAGTACTTC. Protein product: CSANTGLRETQYF.

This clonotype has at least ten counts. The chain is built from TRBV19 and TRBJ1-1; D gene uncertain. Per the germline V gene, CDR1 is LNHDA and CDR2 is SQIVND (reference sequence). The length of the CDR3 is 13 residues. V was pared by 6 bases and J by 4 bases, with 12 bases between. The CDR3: CASRYGVTTEAFF. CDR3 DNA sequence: TGTGCCAGTAGGTACGGAGTAACCACTGAAGCTTTCTTT.

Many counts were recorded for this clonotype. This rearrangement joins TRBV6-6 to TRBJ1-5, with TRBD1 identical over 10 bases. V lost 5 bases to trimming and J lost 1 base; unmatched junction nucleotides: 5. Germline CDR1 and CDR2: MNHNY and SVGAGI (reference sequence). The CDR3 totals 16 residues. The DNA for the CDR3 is TGTGCCAGCAGTCCCCGGACAGGGGGGAGCAATCAGCCCCAGCATTTT. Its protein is CASSPRTGGSNQPQHF.

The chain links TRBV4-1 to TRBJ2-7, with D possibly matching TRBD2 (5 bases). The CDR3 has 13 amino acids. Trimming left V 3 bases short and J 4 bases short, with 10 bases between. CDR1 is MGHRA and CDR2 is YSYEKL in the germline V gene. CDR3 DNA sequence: TGCGCCAGCAGCCATCAACCGGGGTACGAGCAGTACTTC. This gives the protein CASSHQPGYEQYF.

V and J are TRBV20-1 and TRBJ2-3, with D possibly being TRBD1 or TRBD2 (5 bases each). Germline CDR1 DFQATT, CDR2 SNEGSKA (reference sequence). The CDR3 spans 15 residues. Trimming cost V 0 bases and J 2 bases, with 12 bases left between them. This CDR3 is CSARDSWGTTDTQYF. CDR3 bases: TGCAGTGCTAGAGATAGCTGGGGGACCACAGATACGCAGTATTTT.

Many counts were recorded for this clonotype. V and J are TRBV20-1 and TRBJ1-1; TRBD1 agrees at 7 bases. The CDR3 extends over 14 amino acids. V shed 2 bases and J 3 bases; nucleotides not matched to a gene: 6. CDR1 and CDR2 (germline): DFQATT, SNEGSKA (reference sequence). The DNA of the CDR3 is TGCAGTGCTAGATCCGGGACAGCGGACACTGAAGCTTTCTTT. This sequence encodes CSARSGTADTEAFF.

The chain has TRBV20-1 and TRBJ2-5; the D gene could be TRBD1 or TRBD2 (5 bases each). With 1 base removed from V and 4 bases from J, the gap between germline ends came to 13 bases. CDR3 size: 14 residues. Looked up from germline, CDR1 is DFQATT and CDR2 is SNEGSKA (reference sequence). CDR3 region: CSARARGEGETQYF. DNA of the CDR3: TGCAGTGCTAGAGCAAGGGGAGAAGGAGAGACCCAGTACTTC.

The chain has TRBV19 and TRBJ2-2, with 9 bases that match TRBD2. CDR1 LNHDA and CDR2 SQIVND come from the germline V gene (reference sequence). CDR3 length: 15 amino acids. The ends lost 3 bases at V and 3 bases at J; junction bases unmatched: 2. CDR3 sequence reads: CASSIVAGDTGELFF. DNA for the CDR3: TGTGCCAGTAGTATCGTAGCGGGAGACACCGGGGAGCTGTTTTTT. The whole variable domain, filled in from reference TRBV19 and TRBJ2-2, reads DGGITQSPKYLFRKEGQNVTLSCEQNLNHDAMYWYRQDPGQGLRLIYYSQIVNDFQKGDIAEGYSVSREKKESFPLTVTSAQKNPTAFYLCASSIVAGDTGELFFGEGSRLTVL.

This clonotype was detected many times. CDR3 DNA: TGTGCCAGCAGCTTACCCGGGATGGGCACAGATACGCAGTATTTT. It encodes CASSLPGMGTDTQYF. V gene TRBV5-4 combines with J gene TRBJ2-3; possibly TRBD2 for D (5 bases). The CDR3 contains 15 residues. V was cut by 2 bases and J by 1 base, with 11 bases left in between. The germline CDR1 and CDR2 sequences are SGHNT and YYREEE (reference sequence).

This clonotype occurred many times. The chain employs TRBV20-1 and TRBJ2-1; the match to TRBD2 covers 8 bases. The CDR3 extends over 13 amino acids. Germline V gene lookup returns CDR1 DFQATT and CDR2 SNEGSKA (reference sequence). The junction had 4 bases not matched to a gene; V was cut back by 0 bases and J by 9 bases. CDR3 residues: CSARDPGGREQFF. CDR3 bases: TGCAGTGCTAGAGATCCGGGGGGGCGTGAGCAGTTCTTC.

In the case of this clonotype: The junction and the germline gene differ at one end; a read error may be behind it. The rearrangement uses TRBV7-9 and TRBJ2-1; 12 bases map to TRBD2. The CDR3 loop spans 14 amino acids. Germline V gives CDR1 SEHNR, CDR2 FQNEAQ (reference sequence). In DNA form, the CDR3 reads TGTGCCAGCAGCTTAGGAACTAGCGGGAGGCGGATGCTCTTC. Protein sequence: CASSLGTSGRRMLF.

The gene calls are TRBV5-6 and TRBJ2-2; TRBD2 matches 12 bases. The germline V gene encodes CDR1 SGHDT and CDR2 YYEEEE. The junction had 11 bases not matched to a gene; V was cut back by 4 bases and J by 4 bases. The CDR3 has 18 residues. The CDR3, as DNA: TGTGCCAGCAGCCCATACGAAGGACTAGCGGGATCCACCGGGGAGCTGTTTTTT. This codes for CASSPYEGLAGSTGELFF.

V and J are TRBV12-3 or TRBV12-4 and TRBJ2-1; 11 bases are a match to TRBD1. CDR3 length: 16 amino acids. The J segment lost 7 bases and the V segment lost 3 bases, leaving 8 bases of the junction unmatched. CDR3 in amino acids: CASSLIWGQGDNEQFF. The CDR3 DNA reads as TGTGCCAGCAGTTTGATTTGGGGACAGGGGGATAATGAGCAGTTCTTC.

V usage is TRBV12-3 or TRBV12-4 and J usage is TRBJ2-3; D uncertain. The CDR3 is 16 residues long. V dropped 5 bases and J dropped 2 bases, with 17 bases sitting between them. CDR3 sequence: CASSPRLRSSTDTQYF. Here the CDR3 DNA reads TGTGCCAGCAGTCCTCGACTCCGTTCCTCCACAGATACGCAGTATTTT.

CDR3: CASSLALAEQYF. CDR3 coding DNA: TGTGCCAGCAGCTTAGCGCTAGCCGAGCAGTACTTC. The gene calls are TRBV7-8 and TRBJ2-7, with D perhaps matching TRBD2 (5 bases). Germline V gene sequence: CDR1 SGHVS, CDR2 FQNEAQ. The CDR3 consists of 12 residues. Deletions cut 0 bases from V and 6 bases from J, with 6 bases between. Full variable domain (outside the CDR3, taken from reference TRBV7-8 and TRBJ2-7): GAGVSQSPRYKVAKRGQDVALRCDPISGHVSLFWYQQALGQGPEFLTYFQNEAQLDKSGLPSDRFFAERPEGSVSTLKIQRTQQEDSAVYLCASSLALAEQYFGPGTRLTVT.